This T cell receptor beta chain was identified in a study of OX40 agonist ivuxolimab in advanced cancers. About the research overall: Hepatocellular carcinoma, melanoma, renal cell or head and neck cancer was diagnosed in the dose-escalation patients. From roughly 23 to 85 years was the age range, with a mean of around 56 years, and 70% to 85% were male.

The method was immunoSEQ multiplex PCR; TCRdb's version includes in-frame clones alone and lacks a portion of them. The table includes about 50,000 clones, about 81% detected once. With V trimmed by 5 bases and J by 5 bases, 9 bases remained unmatched. This CDR3 spans 16 amino acids. CDR1 SGHRS and CDR2 YFSETQ come from the germline V gene. This TCR derives from an adult with an advanced solid tumor such as melanoma, head and neck, liver or kidney cancer. Sequencing was performed on CD4+ or CD8+ T cells sorted from blood, taken in a trial of the OX40 agonist ivuxolimab. The chain employs TRBV5-1 and TRBJ2-6, with TRBD2 identical over 8 bases. DNA for the CDR3: TGCGCCAGCAGAGCGCCGGGGGGGCGCAGGGCCAACGTCCTGACTTTC. Its protein is CASRAPGGRRANVLTF.